One TCR beta chain is described in this entry. 5'RACE template switching generated TCR cDNA, adding a universal primer site and UMIs. TCRdb independently ran MiXCR on the 5' RACE reads; one entry per CDR3 protein. The repertoire holds just over 300,000 distinct CDR3 sequences, with around 4% as singletons. The CDR3 extends over 12 amino acids. V was pared by 10 bases and J by 8 bases, with 15 bases between. The data are from a study of T cells after yellow fever vaccination. The sequence was collected from a man aged 18 to 35 who received the YFV17D yellow fever vaccine. The chain recombines TRBV12-3 or TRBV12-4 with TRBJ2-1; D may be TRBD2 (6 bases). Sequenced material: PBMCs, taken on the day of the yellow fever booster vaccination. CDR3 sequence: CATDLWDYEQFF. The CDR3 nucleotides read TGTGCCACCGACTTGTGGGACTATGAGCAGTTCTTC.